This TCR beta chain was identified during a study of T cell repertoires in cytomegalovirus infection. Study results and caveats: In two of eight donors, the top clonotype was HLA-C-restricted CMV-specific.

As to this clonotype: As yet, its antigen is unknown.

Germline V gives CDR1 SGHRS, CDR2 YFSETQ. The CDR3 runs to 18 residues. V lost 2 bases to trimming and J lost 1 base, with 18 bases between them. TCRdb reprocessed the reads via MiXCR and lists one record per CDR3 protein. The profile covers under 300,000 distinct CDR3 sequences, with 22% appearing a single time and approximately 19% taken by the ten largest. This chain connects TRBV5-1 to TRBJ2-2; D might be TRBD1 or TRBD2, each matching 5 bases. The specimen was cultured PBMCs, collected from culture after CMV antigen stimulation. This clonotype originated in a human donor in good health (CMV status not recorded). Some clones in this sample may be carry-over from other donors' samples. CDR3 residues: CASSLPNPGRVNTGELFF. The CDR3 region has the DNA TGCGCCAGCAGCTTACCGAACCCGGGACGAGTGAACACCGGGGAGCTGTTTTTT. The entire variable domain, with the rest obtained from reference TRBV5-1 and TRBJ2-2, is as follows: KAGVTQTPRYLIKTRGQQVTLSCSPISGHRSVSWYQQTPGQGLQFLFEYFSETQRNKGNFPGRFSGRQFSNSRSEMNVSTLELGDSALYLCASSLPNPGRVNTGELFFGEGSRLTVL.